The 21 T cell receptor beta chains below come from one sample, sequenced in a study of vaccination and CD4 T cells after COVID-19. As to treatment: approximately 9-day PBMC culture with coronavirus spike peptide pools or control peptides (ViraFEST assay). According to the study, CD4+ T cells from the unexposed donor were gathered ahead of the COVID-19 pandemic (2011-2018). These receptors lack a known antigen. Cultured CD4+ T cell DNA was sequenced using the Oncomine TCR Beta short-read assay. Using the QIAamp micro DNA kit, genomic DNA was extracted from the CD4+ T cells that had been cultured. Each CDR3 protein is one row after TCRdb ran MiXCR on the PCR reads. Altogether several thousand distinct CDR3 sequences are present, 28% being singletons, with the ten largest covering 11%. Sequencing was done on a sample of CD4+ T cells from blood, cultured in vitro. The receptor set was obtained from a human donor in good health.

This clonotype has only a few counts. The genes are TRBV7-8 and TRBJ2-5; 10 bases agree with TRBD1. Germline V gene data show CDR1 as SGHVS and CDR2 as FQNEAQ. CDR3 length: 15 amino acids. V shed 3 bases and J 5 bases; nucleotides not matched to a gene: 6. CDR3 DNA sequence: TGTGCCAGCAGCTTCCGGGACAGGGGTTTGGAGACCCAGTACTTC. It specifies CASSFRDRGLETQYF.

V gene TRBV10-3 combines with J gene TRBJ2-7; perhaps TRBD2 as D (5 bases). This CDR3 spans 11 amino acids. Trimming cost V 10 bases and J 2 bases, with 9 bases left between them. Germline lookup yields CDR1 ENHRY and CDR2 SYGVKD. The CDR3 loop reads CATEGTYEQYF. CDR3 bases: TGTGCCACCGAGGGTACCTACGAGCAGTACTTC.

The rearrangement joins TRBV7-2 to TRBJ2-5, with 8 bases matching TRBD1. The CDR3 is made up of 15 amino acids. Germline CDR1 is SGHTA and CDR2 is FQGNSA. The junction had 7 bases not matched to a gene; V was cut back by 3 bases and J by 4 bases. The CDR3 DNA is TGTGCCAGCAGCTTTGGACAGGGAGGACCAGAGACCCAGTACTTC. It encodes CASSFGQGGPETQYF.

V usage is TRBV18 and J usage is TRBJ1-2; 10 nucleotides line up with TRBD1. V lost 5 bases, J lost 6 bases, and 6 bases stayed unmatched. Looked up from germline, CDR1 is KGHSH and CDR2 is LQKENI. The CDR3 is 14 amino acids. The CDR3 sequence is CASSTGTGVHGYTF. In DNA form, the CDR3 reads TGTGCCAGCTCAACGGGGACAGGGGTGCATGGCTACACCTTC. The variable domain in full, completed from reference TRBV18 and TRBJ1-2, reads NAGVMQNPRHLVRRRGQEARLRCSPMKGHSHVYWYRQLPEEGLKFMVYLQKENIIDESGMPKERFSAEFPKEGPSILRIQQVVRGDSAAYFCASSTGTGVHGYTFGSGTRLTVV.

A few counts support this clonotype. Germline is not matched at one junction end, which may reflect a read error. V is TRBV7-7 and J is TRBJ2-2; D possibly matches TRBD1 or TRBD2 (5 bases each). This CDR3 is built from 16 residues. The germline CDR1 and CDR2 sequences are SSHAT and FNYEAQ (reference sequence). CDR3 in amino acids: CASSPAGAGITGELFF. CDR3 bases: TGTGCTAGCAGCCCTGCCGGGGCTGGAATCACCGGGGAGCTGTTTTTT.

This rearrangement joins TRBV29-1 to TRBJ2-7; TRBD2 matches at 10 bases. Germline values: CDR1 SQVTM, CDR2 ANQGSEA. This CDR3 contains 13 residues. V gave up 4 bases and J gave up 3 bases; unmatched junction bases: 3. In DNA form, the CDR3 reads TGCAGCGTTGGACTAGCGGGTAACTACGAGCAGTACTTC. It translates to CSVGLAGNYEQYF.

The chain couples TRBV20-1 to TRBJ1-6, with TRBD1 matching over 8 bases. CDR1 DFQATT and CDR2 SNEGSKA come from the germline V gene (reference sequence). The ends lost 1 base at V and 6 bases at J; junction bases unmatched: 2. The CDR3 extends over 14 amino acids. CDR3 amino acids: CSARGTGFNSPLHF. Written as DNA, the CDR3 is TGCAGTGCTAGAGGGACAGGGTTTAATTCACCCCTCCACTTT.

The chain carries TRBV18 and TRBJ2-6, with TRBD2 as a possible D gene (6 bases). Germline loops: CDR1 KGHSH, CDR2 LQKENI. V lost 3 bases to trimming and J lost 4 bases, with 10 bases between them. The CDR3 has 15 amino acids. The CDR3 reads CASSPQAGGANVLTF. The CDR3 nucleotides are TGTGCCAGCTCACCGCAGGCGGGAGGGGCCAACGTCCTGACTTTC.

V and J are TRBV6-1 and TRBJ2-2, with 7 nucleotides matching TRBD2. With V trimmed by 10 bases and J by 6 bases, 11 bases remained unmatched. The CDR3 has 14 residues. Germline CDR1 reads MNHNS; CDR2 reads SASEGT. The CDR3 here is CATREGSNAGELFF. Here the CDR3 DNA reads TGTGCCACCAGGGAGGGTTCAAACGCCGGGGAGCTGTTTTTT.

This clonotype has only a few counts. The chain recombines TRBV7-9 with TRBJ1-1; D is perhaps TRBD1 (5 bases). The CDR3 consists of 13 residues. Germline lookup yields CDR1 SEHNR and CDR2 FQNEAQ (reference sequence). V was clipped by 0 bases and J by 10 bases, with 12 bases between them. The CDR3 DNA reads as TGTGCCAGCAGCTTAGCAGGGACCATCGGAGCTTTCTTT. As protein: CASSLAGTIGAFF.

J is TRBJ2-3 and V is TRBV6-1; D call uncertain. CDR1 is MNHNS and CDR2 is SASEGT in the germline V gene. CDR3 length: 15 residues. Trimming removed 6 bases at V and 2 bases at J, with 15 bases between. In nucleotides, the CDR3 is TGTGCCAGCAGAAACGGAGATTTCACCACAGATACGCAGTATTTT. Amino acid sequence: CASRNGDFTTDTQYF.

This clonotype was picked up a small number of times. The V gene is TRBV25-1, the J gene TRBJ1-5, with D perhaps TRBD1 (6 bases). The CDR3 runs to 15 residues. V was clipped by 4 bases and J by 0 bases, with 10 bases between them. Germline V gene sequence: CDR1 MGHDK, CDR2 SYGVNS. The CDR3 reads CASSGGQHSNQPQHF. The CDR3 DNA reads as TGTGCCAGCAGTGGGGGACAACATAGCAATCAGCCCCAGCATTTT. Supplemented by reference TRBV25-1 and TRBJ1-5, the full variable domain reads EADIYQTPRYLVIGTGKKITLECSQTMGHDKMYWYQQDPGMELHLIHYSYGVNSTEKGDLSSESTVSRIRTEHFPLTLESARPSHTSQYLCASSGGQHSNQPQHFGDGTRLSIL.

This CDR3 is CASSLDRDSNYEQYF. The CDR3 bases are TGTGCCAGCAGCCTAGACCGGGACTCCAACTACGAGCAGTACTTC. This chain joins TRBV11-1 and TRBJ2-7; TRBD2 might be the D (6 bases). Germline V lookup: CDR1 SGHAT, CDR2 FQDESV (reference sequence). V was trimmed by 5 bases and J by 3 bases, leaving 17 bases between them. The CDR3 runs to 15 residues.

A few counts support this clonotype. The V call is TRBV20-1, the J call TRBJ2-5; 16 bases match TRBD2. The CDR3 totals 17 residues. CDR1 DFQATT and CDR2 SNEGSKA come from the germline V gene (reference sequence). J lost 5 bases, V lost 3 bases, and 9 bases had no gene match. The CDR3 reads CSASDGTSGRDEETQYF. The CDR3 DNA follows: TGCAGTGCTAGCGACGGGACTAGCGGGAGGGACGAGGAGACCCAGTACTTC.

This clonotype was found a few times. The chain has TRBV15 and TRBJ2-1; D uncertain. This CDR3 has 16 amino acids. Germline V gene lookup returns CDR1 LNHNV and CDR2 YYDKDF (reference sequence). V was pared by 3 bases and J by 2 bases, with 14 bases between. The CDR3 DNA reads TGTGCCACCAGCAGCCCCGGGTCACCGACCTACAATGAGCAGTTCTTC. Residues: CATSSPGSPTYNEQFF.

The genes are TRBV9 and TRBJ2-7, with 7 bases that match TRBD1. The trim removed 0 bases at V and 3 bases at J, leaving 3 bases unmatched. This CDR3 region has 14 residues. Per the germline V gene, CDR1 is SGDLS and CDR2 is YYNGEE. The CDR3 nucleotides are TGTGCCAGCAGCGTAGGCGACAGGGTCTACGAGCAGTACTTC. Residues: CASSVGDRVYEQYF.

The chain carries TRBV16 and TRBJ2-7; no reliable D call. The CDR3 covers 14 residues. Germline CDR1 reads KGHSY; CDR2 reads FQNENV. V lost 4 bases and J 4 bases, leaving 14 bases between the germline ends. The CDR3 here is CASSLTSGRYEQYF. The CDR3 DNA reads TGTGCCAGCAGCCTGACATCAGGAAGATACGAGCAGTACTTC.

This clonotype came up a few times. In DNA, the CDR3 is TGTGCCAGCAGAATCGGGACAGGGGGTACTGAAGCTTTCTTT. It translates to CASRIGTGGTEAFF. This chain uses TRBV6-1 with TRBJ1-1; 11 positions agree with TRBD1. This CDR3 has 14 residues. Germline lookup yields CDR1 MNHNS and CDR2 SASEGT. J gave up 5 bases and V 6 bases, and 5 bases lay outside the gene matches.

The J gene is TRBJ2-5, the V gene TRBV5-1; TRBD1 aligns across 7 bases. Germline V gene lookup returns CDR1 SGHRS and CDR2 YFSETQ. Losses at the gene ends were 2 bases for V and 5 bases for J; bases not matched to a gene: 15. There are 17 residues in the CDR3. The CDR3 region is CASSFWAGGSIPETQYF. In DNA, the CDR3 is TGCGCCAGCAGCTTTTGGGCAGGGGGTTCCATTCCGGAGACCCAGTACTTC.

The table lists this clonotype with a few counts. The chain uses TRBV7-9 and TRBJ2-3; D possibly corresponds to TRBD2 (5 bases). From germline, CDR1 is SEHNR and CDR2 FQNEAQ (reference sequence). Trimming removed 5 bases from V and 2 bases from J, with 14 bases in between. This CDR3 is 15 amino acids long. The CDR3 reads CASSPRGLSTDTQYF. Here the CDR3 DNA reads TGTGCCAGCAGCCCTCGAGGGCTTTCCACAGATACGCAGTATTTT.

This chain uses TRBV6-2 or TRBV6-3 with TRBJ1-1, with D possibly being TRBD1 (5 bases). Germline V gives CDR1 MNHEY, CDR2 SVGEGT. The length of the CDR3 is 14 residues. V gave up 0 bases and J gave up 4 bases, with 9 bases separating them. In nucleotides, the CDR3 is TGTGCCAGCAGTTACTCTGGGGGGGGCACTGAAGCTTTCTTT. Translation: CASSYSGGGTEAFF.